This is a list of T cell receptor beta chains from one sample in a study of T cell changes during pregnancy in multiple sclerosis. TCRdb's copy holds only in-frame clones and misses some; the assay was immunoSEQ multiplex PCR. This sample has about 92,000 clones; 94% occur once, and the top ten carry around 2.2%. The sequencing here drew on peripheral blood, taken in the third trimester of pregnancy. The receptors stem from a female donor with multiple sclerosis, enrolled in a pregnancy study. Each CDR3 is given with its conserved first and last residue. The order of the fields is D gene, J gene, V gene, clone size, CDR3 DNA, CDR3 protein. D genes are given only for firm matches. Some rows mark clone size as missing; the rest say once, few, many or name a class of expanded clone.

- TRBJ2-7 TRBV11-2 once TGTGCCAGCAGCTTGGGCGGGATCTCCTACGAGCAGTACTTC CASSLGGISYEQYF
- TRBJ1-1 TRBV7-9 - TGTGCCAGCAGCCCACGAGGAGGGGTGAACACTGAAGCTTTCTTT CASSPRGGVNTEAFF
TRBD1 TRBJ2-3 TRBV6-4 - TGTGCCAGCAGTGAGGGGACAGCCACAGATACGCAGTATTTT CASSEGTATDTQYF
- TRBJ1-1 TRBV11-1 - TGTGCCAGCAGCTTATTTTCCACAGAAGCTTTCTTT CASSLFSTEAFF
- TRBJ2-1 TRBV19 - TGTGCCAGTACCACTCACGGTGGCAATGAGCAGTTCTTC CASTTHGGNEQFF
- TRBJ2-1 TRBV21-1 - TGTGCCAGCAGCAAATCGACTACAGATGAGCAGTTCTTC CASSKSTTDEQFF
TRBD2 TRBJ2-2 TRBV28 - TGTGCCACTCAGCGGGAGGGCCGGAGCGGGGAGCTGTTTTTT CATQREGRSGELFF
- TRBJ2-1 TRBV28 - TGTGCCAGCAGTTCCCGAGTAGTAGCGGATTCCTACAATGAGCAGTTCTTC CASSSRVVADSYNEQFF
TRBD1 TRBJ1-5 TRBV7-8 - TGTGCCAGCAGCCTAGGGACAGGGAAAAATCAGCCCCAGCATTTT CASSLGTGKNQPQHF
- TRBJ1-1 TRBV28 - TGTGCCAGCAGTTTAAGACAGAACACTGAAGCTTTCTTT CASSLRQNTEAFF
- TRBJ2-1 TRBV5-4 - TGTGCCAGCAGCCCCCCGGTTAGCACTGAGCAGTTCTTC CASSPPVSTEQFF
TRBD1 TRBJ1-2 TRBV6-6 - TGTGCCAGCAGTCCACCCCCCAGGGGGAACTATGGCTACACCTTC CASSPPPRGNYGYTF
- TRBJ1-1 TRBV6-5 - TGTGCCAGCAGTAGGGGAGGGACCAGCACTGAAGCTTTCTTT CASSRGGTSTEAFF
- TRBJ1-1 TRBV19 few TGTGCCAGTAGTATTAGGGGCAGGTCTGAAGCTTTCTTT CASSIRGRSEAFF
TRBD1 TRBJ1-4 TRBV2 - TGTGCCAGCACCCGGGACAGCGTGACTAATGAAAAACTGTTTTTT CASTRDSVTNEKLFF
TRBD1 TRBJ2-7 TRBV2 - TGTGCCAGCAGTGAAGCCCCGCCGGACAGGCTTCGCGAGCAGTACTTC CASSEAPPDRLREQYF
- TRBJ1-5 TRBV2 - TGTGCCAGCACCGCGACGGAGGTAGGGAATCAGCCCCAGCATTTT CASTATEVGNQPQHF
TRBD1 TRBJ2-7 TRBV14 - TGTGCCAGCAGCCAGGGTTTCGGGACAGGGGCCTACGAGCAGTACTTC CASSQGFGTGAYEQYF
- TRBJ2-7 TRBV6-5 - TGTGCCAGCAGTTACTCAGCGAGTACGACCTACGAGCAGTACTTC CASSYSASTTYEQYF
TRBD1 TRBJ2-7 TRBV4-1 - TGCGCCAGCAGCCAAGTCCCGGGACAGGGGGCCTACGAGCAGTACTTC CASSQVPGQGAYEQYF
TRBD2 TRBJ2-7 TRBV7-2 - TGTGCCAGCAGCGTAAATAGCGGGAGCCGCTCCTACGAGCAGTACTTC CASSVNSGSRSYEQYF
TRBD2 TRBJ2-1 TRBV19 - TGTGCCAGTAGTGAGCGGGAGGGCTCCTACAATGAGCAGTTCTTC CASSEREGSYNEQFF
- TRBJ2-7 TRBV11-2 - TGTGCCAGCAGCTTAAGCGCAGGATTAGAGAGGACTACGAGTCGGCAGTACTTC CASSLSAGLERTTSRQYF
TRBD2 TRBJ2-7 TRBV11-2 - TGTGCCAGCAGCACCCGGACTAGTCGCGAGCAGTACTTC CASSTRTSREQYF
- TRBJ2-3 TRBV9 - TGTGCCAGCAACCCACAGGGCCTAAGCACAGATACGCAGTATTTT CASNPQGLSTDTQYF
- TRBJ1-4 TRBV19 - TGTGCCAGTAGTCCAGGGCGCGGAAAACTGTTTTTT CASSPGRGKLFF
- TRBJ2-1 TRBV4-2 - TGTGCCAGCAGCCTGGGGTTCGGGGGTGGTGAGCAGTTCTTC CASSLGFGGGEQFF
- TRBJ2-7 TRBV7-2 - TGTGCCAGCAGCTTGGACCCTCGGGGCGAGCAGTACTTC CASSLDPRGEQYF
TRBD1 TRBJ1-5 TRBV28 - TGTGCCAGCAGTCCCCCCGGACAGGTGGGGCATCAGCCCCAGCATTTT CASSPPGQVGHQPQHF
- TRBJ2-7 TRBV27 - TGTGCCAGCAGGTTACAGGGTGCTGTCGACGAGCAGTACTTC CASRLQGAVDEQYF
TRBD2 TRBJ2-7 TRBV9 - TGTGCCAGCAGCGCGACTAGCGGGGGTTACTACGAGCAGTACTTC CASSATSGGYYEQYF
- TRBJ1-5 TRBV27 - TGTGCCAGCAGTTTAATGGCGGGTCAGCCCCAGCATTTT CASSLMAGQPQHF
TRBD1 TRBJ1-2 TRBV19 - TGTGCCAGTAGTACGACAGGGGGCACGTATGGCTACACCTTC CASSTTGGTYGYTF
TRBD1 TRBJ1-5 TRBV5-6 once TGTGCCAGCAGCTTACGGTTGGGAGGGACAGGGCCTAGCAATCAGCCCCAGCATTTT CASSLRLGGTGPSNQPQHF
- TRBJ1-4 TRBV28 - TGTGCCAGCAGTTTGGCGCGGGATTTAACTAATGAAAAACTGTTTTTT CASSLARDLTNEKLFF
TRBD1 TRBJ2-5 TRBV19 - TGTGCCTCCAGGGACAGGGCCCAGGAGACCCAGTACTTC CASRDRAQETQYF
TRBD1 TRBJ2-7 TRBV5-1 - TGCGCCAGCAGCTTTTTTACAGGGGGATTGGGAGAGCAGTACTTC CASSFFTGGLGEQYF
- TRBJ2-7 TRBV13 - TGTGCCAGCAGCTTAGATCCAGGGTCCTACGAGCAGTACTTC CASSLDPGSYEQYF
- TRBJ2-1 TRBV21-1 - TGTGCCAGCAGCATACACGGACAGTCCCACGTGGGGTTCTTC CASSIHGQSHVGFF
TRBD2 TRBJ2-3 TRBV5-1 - TGCGCCAGCAGCTTGTTCGTTGGTCGGGAGGGTGAAGATACGCAGTATTTT CASSLFVGREGEDTQYF
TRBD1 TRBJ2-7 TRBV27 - TGTGCCAGCAGTTGGGGACAGGGGGCTCACGAGCAGTACTTC CASSWGQGAHEQYF
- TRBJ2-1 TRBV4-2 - TGTGCCAGCAGCCCAGACCCTACAGGTTCCTACAATGAGCAGTTCTTC CASSPDPTGSYNEQFF
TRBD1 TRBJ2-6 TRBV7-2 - TGTGCCAGCAGCCCCCGACAGGGCTTCAACGTCCTGACTTTC CASSPRQGFNVLTF
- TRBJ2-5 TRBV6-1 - TGTGCCAGCAGAACTGGACAAACCCAAGAGACCCAGTACTTC CASRTGQTQETQYF
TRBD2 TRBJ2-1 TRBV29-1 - TGCAGCGTTGCATTTTGGCGGGAGTACAATGAGCAGTTCTTC CSVAFWREYNEQFF
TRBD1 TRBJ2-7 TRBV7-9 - TGTGCCAGCAGCTTAGGGACAGGGGTAGGCGAGCAGTACTTC CASSLGTGVGEQYF
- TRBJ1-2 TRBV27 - TGTGCCGTGAAGTCCTTCGCCCGCGGGGGCTACACCTTC CAVKSFARGGYTF
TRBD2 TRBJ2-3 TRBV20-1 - TGCAGTGCTAGAGACGGGGGGGGGCAGTATTTT CSARDGGGQYF
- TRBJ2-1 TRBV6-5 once TGTGCCAGCAGTTACTCAAGAGGATATGAGCAGTTCTTC CASSYSRGYEQFF
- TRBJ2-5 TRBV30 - TGTGCCTGGAGTGTACCGGTGACAAGGCAAGAGACCCAGTACTTC CAWSVPVTRQETQYF
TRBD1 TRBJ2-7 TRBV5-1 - TGCGCCAGCAGCCCAAACAGGGGTTCTCCCTACGAGCAGTACTTC CASSPNRGSPYEQYF
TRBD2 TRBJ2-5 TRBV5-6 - TGTGCCAGCAGCTTCGGGGGGGCCGAGACCCAGTACTTC CASSFGGAETQYF
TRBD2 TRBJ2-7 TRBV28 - TGTGCCAGCAGTTACCCCCCACTAGCGGGAGGCCACGAGCAGTACTTC CASSYPPLAGGHEQYF
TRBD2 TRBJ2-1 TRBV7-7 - TGTGCTAGCAGCTTAGCAGGGAGGGCGCATGAGCAGTTCTTC CASSLAGRAHEQFF